The rows below give T cell receptor beta chains drawn from one sample of a study of T-cell reconstitution after alpha-beta-depleted transplantation in children. In TCRdb, the PCR reads were re-called with MiXCR into one record per CDR3 protein. This table holds about 400,000 distinct CDR3 sequences, around 20% found once. Sample: PBMCs from the stem cell graft donor, taken from the stem cell graft. Source of these receptors: a human donor who donated a stem cell graft to a child with acute myeloid leukemia. The CDR3 runs from the conserved cysteine through the conserved F or W. D genes are given only for firm matches. Rows may omit the clone size; those that give it use once, few, many or a size class.

clone_size	d_call	v_call	j_call	cdr3_aa	cdr3_nt
NA	NA	TRBV28	TRBJ2-7	CASSLKSLSGEQYF	TGTGCCAGCAGTTTAAAGAGTTTGTCGGGCGAGCAGTACTTC
NA	NA	TRBV29-1	TRBJ2-1	CSSFYGSSYNEQFF	TGCAGCTCCTTCTACGGGAGCTCCTACAATGAGCAGTTCTTC
NA	TRBD1	TRBV24-1	TRBJ2-1	CATSDPGTESYNEQFF	TGTGCCACCAGTGACCCCGGGACAGAATCCTACAATGAGCAGTTCTTC
few	NA	TRBV24-1	TRBJ2-1	CATSGAGQDGEQFF	TGTGCCACCAGTGGGGCAGGGCAGGACGGTGAGCAGTTCTTC
many	NA	TRBV10-3	TRBJ1-5	CAIREGNQPQHF	TGTGCCATCAGGGAGGGCAATCAGCCCCAGCATTTT
few	NA	TRBV20-1	TRBJ2-2	CSARYGGLTGELFF	TGCAGTGCTAGATATGGCGGGCTGACCGGGGAGCTGTTTTTT
NA	NA	TRBV27	TRBJ2-7	CASSPRRGGYEQYF	TGTGCCAGCAGTCCCCGAAGGGGCGGCTACGAGCAGTACTTC
few	NA	TRBV29-1	TRBJ2-1	CSVGVWAGQIVSFYNEQFF	TGCAGCGTGGGTGTTTGGGCAGGTCAAATTGTGAGCTTCTACAATGAGCAGTTCTTC
many	NA	TRBV12-3/TRBV12-4	TRBJ2-3	CASSRTGSTDTQYF	TGTGCCAGCAGCCGTACCGGCAGCACAGATACGCAGTATTTT
few	TRBD1	TRBV29-1	TRBJ1-4	CSVVEAGTGTGVGKLFF	TGCAGCGTTGTTGAAGCCGGGACCGGGACAGGGGTCGGAAAACTGTTTTTT
NA	TRBD1	TRBV7-6	TRBJ1-2	CASSRPQGVGRGYTF	TGTGCCAGCAGCCGCCCCCAGGGGGTAGGAAGGGGCTACACCTTC
NA	TRBD2	TRBV12-3/TRBV12-4	TRBJ2-7	CASRSRTSGSYEQYF	TGTGCCAGCAGGTCGCGGACTAGCGGGAGTTACGAGCAGTACTTC
few	TRBD2	TRBV20-1	TRBJ2-3	CSARDLGTSKDTQYF	TGCAGTGCTAGAGATTTGGGGACTAGTAAAGATACGCAGTATTTT
NA	TRBD1	TRBV27	TRBJ1-1	CASRDRGNTEAFF	TGTGCCAGCCGTGACAGGGGGAACACTGAAGCTTTCTTT
once	NA	TRBV25-1	TRBJ2-4	CASSPTTSYIQYF	TGTGCCAGCAGCCCCACGACAAGCTACATTCAGTACTTC
many	TRBD2	TRBV20-1	TRBJ2-1	CSARDEREARPRPDNEQFF	TGCAGTGCTAGAGATGAGCGGGAAGCCCGGCCCCGCCCGGACAATGAGCAGTTCTTC
few	NA	TRBV4-2	TRBJ2-3	CASSQGSGGADTQYF	TGTGCCAGCAGCCAGGGATCAGGGGGGGCAGATACGCAGTATTTT
few	TRBD2	TRBV12-3/TRBV12-4	TRBJ2-2	CASRILAGNTGELFF	TGTGCCAGCAGAATACTAGCGGGGAACACCGGGGAGCTGTTTTTT
NA	NA	TRBV4-1	TRBJ2-7	CASSQVEGEQYF	TGCGCCAGCAGCCAGGTAGAGGGCGAGCAGTACTTC
many	TRBD1	TRBV29-1	TRBJ1-4	CSARQGDEKLFF	TGCAGCGCCCGTCAGGGGGATGAAAAACTGTTTTTT
few	TRBD2	TRBV5-6	TRBJ2-1	CASSFTSGDYNEQFF	TGTGCCAGCAGCTTTACTAGCGGGGACTACAATGAGCAGTTCTTC
few	NA	TRBV6-1	TRBJ1-2	CASSPRIRRNYGYTF	TGTGCCAGCAGCCCCCGTATTCGGCGCAACTATGGCTACACCTTC
many	NA	TRBV5-1	TRBJ2-7	CASSFTSAGGSKEQYF	TGCGCCAGCAGCTTTACCTCAGCCGGGGGTTCGAAAGAGCAGTACTTC
few	NA	TRBV18	TRBJ2-7	CASSPQQESSYEQYF	TGTGCCAGCTCACCACAGCAGGAGAGCTCCTACGAGCAGTACTTC
many	NA	TRBV6-5	TRBJ2-1	CASARAYNEQFF	TGTGCCTCCGCTAGGGCCTACAATGAGCAGTTCTTC
few	TRBD1	TRBV6-5	TRBJ2-1	CASSHWGYRDSRNEQFF	TGTGCCAGCAGTCACTGGGGTTACCGGGACAGCCGAAATGAGCAGTTCTTC
few	NA	TRBV20-1	TRBJ2-3	CSGLNQSPGTQYF	TGCAGTGGCCTAAACCAATCTCCGGGTACGCAGTATTTT
few	TRBD2	TRBV29-1	TRBJ2-7	CSVELAGAGGSYEQYF	TGCAGCGTTGAGCTAGCGGGAGCCGGGGGCTCCTACGAGCAGTACTTC
NA	NA	TRBV4-2	TRBJ2-5	CASSQDVRAKGTQYF	TGTGCCAGCAGCCAAGATGTCAGGGCGAAGGGGACCCAGTACTTC
NA	TRBD2	TRBV28	TRBJ2-1	CASSAPSGKSSYNEQFF	TGTGCCAGCAGTGCACCTAGCGGGAAGAGCTCCTACAATGAGCAGTTCTTC
NA	NA	TRBV12-3/TRBV12-4	TRBJ1-5	CASSKLNQPQHF	TGTGCCAGCAGCAAGCTCAATCAGCCCCAGCATTTT
NA	TRBD2	TRBV20-1	TRBJ2-7	CATGLAGGPAYEQYF	TGCGCTACGGGACTAGCGGGAGGGCCGGCCTACGAGCAGTACTTC
NA	NA	TRBV5-1	TRBJ2-1	CASSSGRVYNEQFF	TGCGCCAGCAGTTCTGGCAGGGTTTATAATGAGCAGTTCTTC
NA	NA	TRBV15	TRBJ1-5	CATSRDPGNQPQHF	TGTGCCACCAGCAGAGATCCCGGCAATCAGCCCCAGCATTTT
few	TRBD1	TRBV7-4	TRBJ1-4	CGGGNYEKLFF	TGTGGAGGGGGCAACTATGAAAAACTGTTTTTT
few	NA	TRBV11-2	TRBJ2-5	CASSLDASRETQYF	TGTGCCAGCAGCTTAGACGCCTCCCGGGAGACCCAGTACTTC
few	NA	TRBV5-1	TRBJ2-3	CASTKGGDPRDTQYF	TGCGCCAGCACAAAAGGGGGGGACCCCCGCGATACGCAGTATTTT
many	NA	TRBV5-1	TRBJ2-5	CASSLADGVETQYF	TGCGCCAGCAGCTTGGCAGACGGTGTTGAGACCCAGTACTTC
NA	TRBD2	TRBV20-1	TRBJ2-7	CSARDRGGLAGLYEQYF	TGCAGTGCTAGAGATCGGGGGGGACTAGCGGGTCTCTACGAGCAGTACTTC